The sequence of this T cell receptor beta chain was determined in a study of cytotoxic CD8 clonotypes in ibrutinib-treated CLL. Study background: After treatment lasting a median approximately eleven months, range 6 to 36, response samples were collected. The study's findings and limits: In comparison with age-matched healthy donors, baseline clonality was higher and tracked circulating CD8+ T-cell counts. Clonality went higher at ibrutinib response and then dropped back toward baseline at progression. Public clonotypes (which were uncommon) either contracted or remained stable on treatment.

The repertoire was sequenced with immunoSEQ multiplex PCR; TCRdb's copy has only in-frame clones and lacks some. The sample records 200,000 to 250,000 clones, roughly 79% being singletons. Points on this clone: Its antigen is still unknown.

CDR3 length: 12 residues. CDR1 GTSNPN and CDR2 SVGIG come from the germline V gene (reference sequence). The receptor's source is a human donor with chronic lymphocytic leukemia. V usage is TRBV30 and J usage is TRBJ2-3, with TRBD2 matching 9 bases. Sample: PBMCs, taken after 12 months of ibrutinib treatment. CDR3 in DNA: TGTGGTGCGGGGGGGTATACAGATACGCAGTATTTT. Residues: CGAGGYTDTQYF.